Shown below are 5 T cell receptor beta chains from a single sample sequenced in a study of blood T cell repertoires in COVID-19. Repertoires were generated with immunoSEQ multiplex PCR, while TCRdb's copy carries only in-frame clones and drops some. The repertoire holds about 120,000 clones, with approximately 85% as singletons. Source material: peripheral blood. The source is a man aged 35-49 years with acute or convalescent COVID-19.

The CDR3, as DNA: TGCGCCAGCAGCACTACCGGGACTAGCAAGTCGGGGGGGTACAATGAGCAGTTCTTC. Residues: CASSTTGTSKSGGYNEQFF. The chain is built from TRBV5-1 and TRBJ2-1; 9 positions match TRBD2. J gave up 4 bases and V 4 bases, and 18 bases lay outside the gene matches. Germline lookup yields CDR1 SGHRS and CDR2 YFSETQ. The CDR3 length is 19 residues.

Regarding this clone: The same CDR3 can be traced to other DNA sequences in this sample. This sequence joins TRBV7-2 and TRBJ2-5; 12 nucleotides align to TRBD2. V lost 9 bases to trimming and J lost 2 bases; unmatched junction nucleotides: 10. CDR1 and CDR2 (germline): SGHTA, FQGNSA. The CDR3 runs to 16 residues. DNA for the CDR3: TGTGCCAGTAGCGCGAGACTAGCGGGGGTTCAAGAGACCCAGTACTTC. This translates into CASSARLAGVQETQYF.

The V call is TRBV30, the J call TRBJ1-3, with TRBD1 identical over 7 bases. This CDR3 is 14 amino acids long. The trim removed 2 bases at V and 4 bases at J, leaving 5 bases unmatched. Germline CDR1 and CDR2: GTSNPN and SVGIG (reference sequence). The CDR3 DNA sequence: TGTGCCTGGAGTTCAGGGGGAGGCGGAAACACCATATATTTT. As protein: CAWSSGGGGNTIYF.

This chain connects TRBV7-8 to TRBJ2-5; TRBD2 is a possible D gene (5 bases). CDR3 length: 16 amino acids. Trimming removed 4 bases at V and 7 bases at J, with 22 bases between. CDR1 and CDR2 (germline): SGHVS, FQNEAQ. In nucleotides, the CDR3 is TGTGCCAGCAGCTCCCAAAACCCCTCCAAAGGAGGGACCCAGTACTTC. Encoded protein: CASSSQNPSKGGTQYF.

This chain joins TRBV27 and TRBJ2-3, with 11 bases lining up with TRBD2. The V segment lost 7 bases and the J segment 5 bases; nucleotides outside the gene matches: 5. The CDR3 runs 14 residues. CDR1 is MNHEY and CDR2 is SMNVEV in the germline V gene (reference sequence). As DNA, the CDR3 is TGTGCCAGCACTATAGCGGGGGGGCTAGATACGCAGTATTTT. Amino acid sequence: CASTIAGGLDTQYF.